A selection of T cell receptor beta chains follows, all from one sample in a study of cytomegalovirus exposure and HLA in healthy donors. Generated by immunoSEQ multiplex PCR, the TCRdb table keeps only in-frame clones and is missing some. The profile covers more than 100,000 clones, with more than 60% appearing a single time and around 4.5% taken by the ten largest. Sequencing input: PBMCs. Receptor source: a woman aged 35 to 49 in good health and CMV-seronegative. Both conserved end residues are part of each CDR3. D genes are given only for firm matches. The size field is filled for only some rows; it gives once, few, many or a size class.

D: NA; V: TRBV5-1; size: NA; J: TRBJ2-1; DNA: TGCGCCAGCAGCTTGGGAGCGCAGGGTCGGAGTGAGCAGTTCTTC; CDR3: CASSLGAQGRSEQFF
D: NA; V: TRBV7-2; size: NA; J: TRBJ1-2; DNA: TGTGCCAGCAGCTTAGAAGGAGGCCGAACCCACCGCTATGGCTACACCTTC; CDR3: CASSLEGGRTHRYGYTF
D: TRBD1; V: TRBV28; size: once; J: TRBJ2-7; DNA: TGTGCCAGCAGTTCAGGGGGGACAGGGCTTTCCTACGAGCAGTACTTC; CDR3: CASSSGGTGLSYEQYF
D: TRBD1; V: TRBV11-3; size: few; J: TRBJ2-3; DNA: TGTGCCAGCAGCTTGGGACAGCTGAGCACAGATACGCAGTATTTT; CDR3: CASSLGQLSTDTQYF
D: NA; V: TRBV28; size: NA; J: TRBJ2-7; DNA: TGTGCCAGCAGGCCCACCTGGGGCAGGGGACCTACCTACGAGCAGTACTTC; CDR3: CASRPTWGRGPTYEQYF
D: TRBD1; V: TRBV4-2; size: NA; J: TRBJ1-2; DNA: TGTGCCAGCAGCCAAACTGGGGCAGGGGGACACAGTAACTATGGCTACACCTTC; CDR3: CASSQTGAGGHSNYGYTF
D: NA; V: TRBV5-1; size: once; J: TRBJ2-3; DNA: TGCGCCAGCAGCCCGTCAGGGCGCACAGATACGCAGTATTTT; CDR3: CASSPSGRTDTQYF
D: TRBD2; V: TRBV27; size: NA; J: TRBJ2-1; DNA: TGTGCCAGCAGTTTCTGGACTAGCGGGGGGCCGAGCTCCTACAATGAGCAGTTCTTC; CDR3: CASSFWTSGGPSSYNEQFF
D: NA; V: TRBV9; size: NA; J: TRBJ2-3; DNA: TGTGCCAGCAGCGTAGTGGCGGGCACAGATACGCAGTATTTT; CDR3: CASSVVAGTDTQYF
D: TRBD1; V: TRBV2; size: NA; J: TRBJ2-3; DNA: TGTGCCAGCAGAGGGACAGGGGGCACGAGTTACCCGCACACAGATACGCAGTATTTT; CDR3: CASRGTGGTSYPHTDTQYF
D: NA; V: TRBV2; size: NA; J: TRBJ1-5; DNA: TGTGCCAGCACATCAGGGGCGGTGCCCCAGCATTTT; CDR3: CASTSGAVPQHF
D: NA; V: TRBV27; size: NA; J: TRBJ1-2; DNA: TGTGCCAGCGGGTCTATACAGGGTTTCACCTATGGCTACACCTTC; CDR3: CASGSIQGFTYGYTF
D: TRBD1; V: TRBV6-5; size: few; J: TRBJ1-2; DNA: TGTGCCAGCAGGCTCCTGAAACAGGGGCCCTACGCCTTC; CDR3: CASRLLKQGPYAF
D: TRBD2; V: TRBV6-1; size: NA; J: TRBJ2-3; DNA: TGTGCCAGCAGTGAAAGAGCCCTAGCGGGGGGGGCAGATACGCAGTATTTT; CDR3: CASSERALAGGADTQYF
D: TRBD1; V: TRBV18; size: NA; J: TRBJ1-5; DNA: TGTGCCAGCTCACCATCTGTGGGACAGGGGGCGGGTCAGCCCCAGCATTTT; CDR3: CASSPSVGQGAGQPQHF
D: NA; V: TRBV27; size: NA; J: TRBJ2-3; DNA: TGTGCCAGCAGTTTAGTACCTTGGGGCCTGAAAATGTATTTT; CDR3: CASSLVPWGLKMYF
D: NA; V: TRBV6-5; size: once; J: TRBJ2-7; DNA: TGTGCCAGCAGCAAAAGCGGCCTCAGCTCCTACGAGCAGTACTTC; CDR3: CASSKSGLSSYEQYF
D: NA; V: TRBV30; size: NA; J: TRBJ2-2; DNA: TGTGCCTGGAGTGTGAGGGAACAAGACACCGGGGAGCTGTTTTTT; CDR3: CAWSVREQDTGELFF
D: TRBD2; V: TRBV25-1; size: NA; J: TRBJ2-3; DNA: TGTGCCAGCAGTGAATATAAGGCTAGCGGGGGGGATACGCAGTATTTT; CDR3: CASSEYKASGGDTQYF
D: TRBD2; V: TRBV11-2; size: NA; J: TRBJ2-7; DNA: TGTGCCAGCAGCTTAGCACTGTTGTGGGGAGGGAGTTACGAGCAGTACTTC; CDR3: CASSLALLWGGSYEQYF